These 21 T cell receptor beta chains were all obtained from the same sample, sequenced in a study of blood T cell repertoires in COVID-19. Produced via immunoSEQ multiplex PCR; TCRdb's table is partial and in-frame only. The sample carries about 130,000 clones, 86% recorded once. Sequencing was performed on PBMCs or T cells enriched from blood (not recorded which). The receptors originated from a man in his fifties or sixties who had recovered from COVID-19.

This chain joins TRBV10-2 and TRBJ2-2, with 9 positions matching TRBD2. Germline trimming cut 8 bases from V and 2 bases from J; bases unmatched to any gene: 3. Germline values: CDR1 WSHSY, CDR2 SAAADI. This CDR3 contains 14 residues. The CDR3 sequence is CASYSGGNTGELFF. For the CDR3, the DNA is TGCGCCAGCTATAGCGGGGGAAACACCGGGGAGCTGTTTTTT.

V and J are TRBV28 and TRBJ1-4; D is ambiguous. The V gene lost 6 bases and the J gene lost 5 bases, with 16 bases spanning the gap. CDR1 and CDR2 from the germline V gene are MDHEN and SYDVKM. The CDR3 runs to 15 residues. CDR3 nucleotide sequence: TGTGCCAGCAGGCCGCTCGGGGAAGGGAATGAAAAACTGTTTTTT. Amino acids: CASRPLGEGNEKLFF.

This clone was detected only once. The chain has TRBV28 and TRBJ2-1; TRBD2 matches 9 bases. J was trimmed by 9 bases and V by 8 bases; bases with no gene match: 17. Germline V gene data show CDR1 as MDHEN and CDR2 as SYDVKM. There are 16 residues in the CDR3. The CDR3 nucleotides read TGTGCCAGCCTGTCCCTCTCGCGGGAGGGTTCCGGTGAGCAGTTCTTC. Encoded protein: CASLSLSREGSGEQFF.

The CDR3 region has the DNA TGTGCCAGCAGCGCCTATACCCGGGACAGAGCCCCTGGAAACACCATATATTTT. Protein: CASSAYTRDRAPGNTIYF. V usage is TRBV7-9 and J usage is TRBJ1-3, with TRBD1 matching 7 bases. V lost 5 bases to trimming and J lost 2 bases; unmatched junction nucleotides: 15. The germline gives CDR1 SEHNR, CDR2 FQNEAQ (reference sequence). The CDR3 covers 18 residues.

This chain uses TRBV19 with TRBJ1-1; perhaps TRBD1 as D (5 bases). CDR1 and CDR2 (germline): LNHDA, SQIVND (reference sequence). The V end lost 5 bases, the J end lost 4 bases, and 17 bases lay between the germline ends. This CDR3 spans 15 amino acids. The CDR3 DNA sequence: TGTGCCAGTAGTCCTTCGGGGGGGACGGGCACTGAAGCTTTCTTT. Its translation is CASSPSGGTGTEAFF. Together with reference TRBV19 and TRBJ1-1, the CDR3 gives the full variable domain: DGGITQSPKYLFRKEGQNVTLSCEQNLNHDAMYWYRQDPGQGLRLIYYSQIVNDFQKGDIAEGYSVSREKKESFPLTVTSAQKNPTAFYLCASSPSGGTGTEAFFGQGTRLTVV.

The chain has TRBV21-1 and TRBJ1-2; the table's D call, TRBD1, was not checked against the DNA. TRBV21-1 is a pseudogene. The CDR3 sequence is 13 residues long. The CDR3 DNA reads TGTGCCAGCACCCAGGGGGCTCTCTATGGCTACACCTTC. Its translation is CASTQGALYGYTF.

The chain recombines TRBV5-1 with TRBJ1-1, with D unclear. Germline loops: CDR1 SGHRS, CDR2 YFSETQ. The V end was cut by 4 bases, the J end by 2 bases, with 9 bases between. The CDR3 is made up of 13 amino acids. The CDR3 DNA reads as TGCGCCAGCAGCCTTCTAGGAAACACTGAAGCTTTCTTT. Protein: CASSLLGNTEAFF. The full variable domain, its missing parts supplied by reference TRBV5-1 and TRBJ1-1, is KAGVTQTPRYLIKTRGQQVTLSCSPISGHRSVSWYQQTPGQGLQFLFEYFSETQRNKGNFPGRFSGRQFSNSRSEMNVSTLELGDSALYLCASSLLGNTEAFFGQGTRLTVV.

The chain is built from TRBV28 and TRBJ2-5; 7 bases map to TRBD2. Germline assignment: CDR1 MDHEN and CDR2 SYDVKM. V trimming: 3 bases; J trimming: 4 bases; junction bases outside the gene matches: 5. There are 14 residues in the CDR3. The CDR3 loop is CASSFGGSGETQYF. Written as DNA, the CDR3 is TGTGCCAGCAGTTTCGGGGGGTCGGGAGAGACCCAGTACTTC.

The V gene is TRBV6-1, the J gene TRBJ1-6; no reliable D call. This CDR3 has 16 residues. Germline V gene data show CDR1 as MNHNS and CDR2 as SASEGT. The V end lost 2 bases, the J end lost 0 bases, and 8 bases lay between the germline ends. The CDR3 sequence is CASSEKAGSYNSPLHF. The CDR3 nucleotides are TGTGCCAGCAGTGAAAAGGCGGGCTCCTATAATTCACCCCTCCACTTT.

The chain carries TRBV5-1 and TRBJ2-5; 8 bases fit TRBD1. Unmatched junction bases numbered 8, after V lost 4 bases and J lost 3 bases. CDR1 and CDR2 from the germline V gene are SGHRS and YFSETQ. The CDR3 sequence is 15 residues long. The CDR3 spells CASSTYRQGKETQYF. The DNA for the CDR3 is TGCGCCAGCAGCACCTACCGACAGGGGAAAGAGACCCAGTACTTC.

This rearrangement joins TRBV6-5 to TRBJ1-6; weak D call: TRBD1 (6 bases). CDR1 is MNHEY, CDR2 SVGAGI, per germline. Trimming pared 7 bases from V and 5 bases from J, leaving 9 bases between. This CDR3 contains 13 residues. The CDR3 loop reads CASMGANNSPLHF. CDR3 nucleotide sequence: TGTGCCAGCATGGGGGCCAATAATTCACCCCTCCACTTT.

The chain links TRBV18 to TRBJ1-4; 9 bases match TRBD1. The V segment lost 2 bases and the J segment 8 bases; nucleotides outside the gene matches: 6. The CDR3 runs 15 residues. The germline V gene encodes CDR1 KGHSH and CDR2 LQKENI. The CDR3 loop reads CASSPSGTGSEKLFF. The CDR3 coding sequence is TGTGCCAGCTCACCATCCGGGACAGGGAGCGAAAAACTGTTTTTT.

The chain joins TRBV20-1 to TRBJ1-2; 9 bases map to TRBD1. The CDR3 has 14 residues. Germline V gene sequence: CDR1 DFQATT, CDR2 SNEGSKA (reference sequence). J gave up 5 bases and V 3 bases, and 7 bases lay outside the gene matches. DNA for the CDR3: TGCAGTGCTAGTGACAGGGGGAAGGGGTATGGCTACACCTTC. Translating it yields CSASDRGKGYGYTF.

This clone was detected only once. V usage is TRBV5-5 and J usage is TRBJ2-2, with D uncertain. Germline V gene data show CDR1 as SGHKS and CDR2 as YYEKEE (reference sequence). This CDR3 is built from 13 residues. The V end was cut by 2 bases, the J end by 3 bases, with 5 bases between. CDR3 DNA: TGTGCCAGCAGCTTCGGTTACACCGGGGAGCTGTTTTTT. This codes for CASSFGYTGELFF.

The V gene is TRBV9, the J gene TRBJ2-5; 12 bases are a match to TRBD1. Trimming at V came to 4 bases and at J to 5 bases, leaving 9 bases not matched to a gene. Germline CDR1 and CDR2: SGDLS and YYNGEE. CDR3 length equals 16 residues. CDR3 DNA: TGTGCCAGCAGCTTCACCGGGACAGGGGGCGGGGAGACCCAGTACTTC. Protein: CASSFTGTGGGETQYF.

This chain uses TRBV28 with TRBJ2-3, with unresolved D. V was clipped by 5 bases and J by 5 bases, with 5 bases between them. This CDR3 is built from 11 residues. The V gene's germline CDR1 is MDHEN and CDR2 SYDVKM. The DNA for the CDR3 is TGTGCCAGCAGTATCGGAGATACGCAGTATTTT. This encodes CASSIGDTQYF. The full variable domain, in which reference TRBV28 and TRBJ2-3 provide the parts outside the CDR3, is DVKVTQSSRYLVKRTGEKVFLECVQDMDHENMFWYRQDPGLGLRLIYFSYDVKMKEKGDIPEGYSVSREKKERFSLILESASTNQTSMYLCASSIGDTQYFGPGTRLTVL.

The chain combines TRBV11-2 with TRBJ1-5; no reliable D call. CDR1 is SGHAT and CDR2 is FQNNGV in the germline V gene. The CDR3 loop spans 15 amino acids. The V gene lost 2 bases and the J gene lost 0 bases, with 8 bases spanning the gap. The CDR3 nucleotides read TGTGCCAGCAGCTTACTTCCCGGTAGCAATCAGCCCCAGCATTTT. This sequence encodes CASSLLPGSNQPQHF. Looking up the rest from reference TRBV11-2 and TRBJ1-5 gives the full variable domain: EAGVAQSPRYKIIEKRQSVAFWCNPISGHATLYWYQQILGQGPKLLIQFQNNGVVDDSQLPKDRFSAERLKGVDSTLKIQPAKLEDSAVYLCASSLLPGSNQPQHFGDGTRLSIL.

The chain combines TRBV7-2 with TRBJ2-3; 13 nucleotides match TRBD2. Germline V gene data show CDR1 as SGHTA and CDR2 as FQGNSA. CDR3 size: 14 residues. The V and J ends lost 9 bases and 4 bases, in that order; junction bases with no gene match: 4. CDR3 loop: CASRLAGGSDTQYF. The CDR3 nucleotides read TGTGCCAGTAGACTAGCGGGAGGATCAGATACGCAGTATTTT.

The gene calls are TRBV19 and TRBJ1-4, with 8 bases lining up with TRBD1. The CDR3 is 14 amino acids. Germline CDR1 LNHDA, CDR2 SQIVND (reference sequence). With V trimmed by 4 bases and J by 3 bases, 1 base remained unmatched. CDR3 amino acids: CASSTGGSNEKLFF. The CDR3 DNA follows: TGTGCCAGTAGTACAGGGGGCTCTAATGAAAAACTGTTTTTT.

This chain joins TRBV28 and TRBJ1-2, with a tentative D call TRBD1 (6 bases). Trimming took 10 bases from V and 4 from J, leaving 16 bases between them. Looked up from germline, CDR1 is MDHEN and CDR2 is SYDVKM. This CDR3 comprises 13 residues. The CDR3 DNA reads TGTGCCACCCTGTGGACAGATTCCTATGGCTACACCTTC. Its protein is CATLWTDSYGYTF.

The J gene is TRBJ2-7, the V gene TRBV7-8, with TRBD1 identical over 7 bases. The junction had 9 bases not matched to a gene; V was cut back by 5 bases and J by 2 bases. CDR1 and CDR2 (germline): SGHVS, FQNEAQ. The CDR3 consists of 15 residues. The CDR3 DNA reads as TGTGCCAGCAGCGAGACGAGACAGGGAACCTACGAGCAGTACTTC. It specifies CASSETRQGTYEQYF.